A selection of T cell receptor beta chains follows, all from one sample in a study of OX40 agonist ivuxolimab in advanced cancers. Produced via immunoSEQ multiplex PCR; TCRdb's table is partial and in-frame only. The sample yields over 20,000 clones, around 79% seen once. This specimen consisted of CD4+ or CD8+ T cells sorted from blood, obtained in a trial of the OX40 agonist ivuxolimab. The receptors derive from an adult with an advanced solid tumor such as melanoma, head and neck, liver or kidney cancer. The CDR3 runs from the conserved cysteine through the conserved F or W. A D gene is named only where the DNA matches it firmly. Size tells how often a clone was seen (once, few, many) or the class of an expanded clone, and some rows leave it out.

D: NA; V: TRBV11-1; J: TRBJ2-2; size: NA; DNA: TGTGCCAGCAGCTTCTCAGGGGTTCTCGGGGAGCTGTTTTTT; CDR3: CASSFSGVLGELFF
D: NA; V: TRBV15; J: TRBJ1-3; size: NA; DNA: TGTGCCACCAGCAGAGCCCCCCTTACGGTTACTGGAAACACCATATATTTT; CDR3: CATSRAPLTVTGNTIYF
D: TRBD1; V: TRBV30; J: TRBJ2-7; size: NA; DNA: TGTGCCTGGTCCGGACAGGGTAACGAGCAGTACTTC; CDR3: CAWSGQGNEQYF
D: NA; V: TRBV7-3; J: TRBJ2-3; size: NA; DNA: TGTGCCAGCAGCTGGATAGCGTCGGATACGCAGTATTTT; CDR3: CASSWIASDTQYF
D: TRBD1; V: TRBV14; J: TRBJ2-7; size: NA; DNA: TGTGCCAGCAGCCAAGTCAGGGGGTACGAGCAGTACTTC; CDR3: CASSQVRGYEQYF
D: TRBD2; V: TRBV4-2; J: TRBJ2-3; size: NA; DNA: TGTGCCAGCAGCCAATTTGGTAGCGGGGGGATTACCGATACGCAGTATTTT; CDR3: CASSQFGSGGITDTQYF
D: NA; V: TRBV4-2; J: TRBJ2-3; size: NA; DNA: TGTGCCAGCAGCCAAGATGTAACGGGGTTTGTAGATACGCAGTATTTT; CDR3: CASSQDVTGFVDTQYF
D: TRBD2; V: TRBV2; J: TRBJ2-1; size: NA; DNA: TGTGCCAGCAGAGAAGCGGGGCCCTACAATGAGCAGTTCTTC; CDR3: CASREAGPYNEQFF
D: NA; V: TRBV27; J: TRBJ1-1; size: NA; DNA: TGTGCCAGCAGTCCCCTCGGCACTGAAGCTTTCTTT; CDR3: CASSPLGTEAFF
D: NA; V: TRBV30; J: TRBJ2-7; size: NA; DNA: TGTGCCTGGAGTAAGTCCTACGAGCAGTACTTC; CDR3: CAWSKSYEQYF
D: NA; V: TRBV27; J: TRBJ1-2; size: NA; DNA: TGTGCCAGCAGTTTATCACCTTTCCACCTTCAGGACAGCCCTTATAACTATGGCTACACCTTC; CDR3: CASSLSPFHLQDSPYNYGYTF
D: TRBD2; V: TRBV11-2; J: TRBJ2-3; size: NA; DNA: TGTGCCAGCAGCTTAGGGGCGGGAGGGCCCGGAGATACGCAGTATTTT; CDR3: CASSLGAGGPGDTQYF
D: NA; V: TRBV5-1; J: TRBJ2-5; size: NA; DNA: TGCGCCAGCAGCTTGGTGGGCAGGGCCCCAGAGACCCAGTACTTC; CDR3: CASSLVGRAPETQYF
D: NA; V: TRBV7-2; J: TRBJ1-6; size: NA; DNA: TGTGCCAGCAGCTTAATCTCCGGATCGGGTTCACCCCTCCACTTT; CDR3: CASSLISGSGSPLHF
D: TRBD1; V: TRBV7-9; J: TRBJ1-3; size: NA; DNA: TGTGCCAGCAGCTTACCCGTAGCAGGGGGCCCCTCTGGAAACACCATATATTTT; CDR3: CASSLPVAGGPSGNTIYF
D: NA; V: TRBV28; J: TRBJ2-3; size: NA; DNA: TGTGCCAGCAGTTTATCCGGGAGCACAGATACGCAGTATTTT; CDR3: CASSLSGSTDTQYF
D: NA; V: TRBV4-1; J: TRBJ2-1; size: few; DNA: TGCGCCAGCAGCCAAGACAGCAGCCGTTACAATGAGCAGTTCTTC; CDR3: CASSQDSSRYNEQFF
D: NA; V: TRBV11-3; J: TRBJ1-1; size: few; DNA: TGTGCCAGCAGCTTAGATCGTAGGGGGAACACTGAAGCTTTCTTT; CDR3: CASSLDRRGNTEAFF
D: NA; V: TRBV30; J: TRBJ1-1; size: few; DNA: TGTGCCTGGAGTGTAGGGGACACTGAAGCTTTCTTT; CDR3: CAWSVGDTEAFF
D: TRBD2; V: TRBV27; J: TRBJ2-1; size: NA; DNA: TGTGCCAGCAGTTTAAGTGGACTAGGGGCCTACAATGAGCAGTTCTTC; CDR3: CASSLSGLGAYNEQFF
D: NA; V: TRBV21-1; J: TRBJ2-5; size: NA; DNA: TGTGCCAGCAGCAAGGAGTCACTAGCGGGACATAAAGAGACCCAGTACTTC; CDR3: CASSKESLAGHKETQYF
D: NA; V: TRBV7-2; J: TRBJ2-7; size: NA; DNA: TGTGCCAGCAGCCATACTAGCTACGAGCAGTACTTC; CDR3: CASSHTSYEQYF
D: NA; V: TRBV15; J: TRBJ2-7; size: NA; DNA: TGTGCCACCAGCAGAGACAGGGTTAGGGAGCAGTACTTC; CDR3: CATSRDRVREQYF
D: NA; V: TRBV5-4; J: TRBJ1-1; size: NA; DNA: TGTGCCAGCAGCTTGGTGGTGGGGACTGAAGCTTTCTTT; CDR3: CASSLVVGTEAFF
D: NA; V: TRBV18; J: TRBJ2-5; size: NA; DNA: TGTGCCAGCTCAGGACAGAAAGAGACCCAGTACTTC; CDR3: CASSGQKETQYF
D: TRBD1; V: TRBV29-1; J: TRBJ2-1; size: NA; DNA: TGCAGTGTTATGGACAGGGGCAATGAGCAGTTCTTC; CDR3: CSVMDRGNEQFF
D: TRBD1; V: TRBV5-5; J: TRBJ1-2; size: NA; DNA: TGTGCCAGCAGCTTAGGGACAGGGCACTATGGCTACACCTTC; CDR3: CASSLGTGHYGYTF
D: TRBD2; V: TRBV7-6; J: TRBJ2-2; size: NA; DNA: TGTGCCAGCAGCTTAAAAGCGGGGCCCGGGGAGCTGTTTTTT; CDR3: CASSLKAGPGELFF
D: NA; V: TRBV5-8; J: TRBJ2-7; size: NA; DNA: TGTGCCAGCAGCTTGGACAACACCTACGAGCAGTACTTC; CDR3: CASSLDNTYEQYF
D: NA; V: TRBV6-1; J: TRBJ1-5; size: NA; DNA: TGTGCCAGCAGTGACGGGGATAGCAATCAGCCCCAGCATTTT; CDR3: CASSDGDSNQPQHF
D: NA; V: TRBV9; J: TRBJ2-1; size: NA; DNA: TGTGCCAGCAGCGGAAAACAGGGAAACTACAATGAGCAGTTCTTC; CDR3: CASSGKQGNYNEQFF
D: NA; V: TRBV6-6; J: TRBJ2-2; size: NA; DNA: TGTGCCAGCAGTTACGACGACGGGGAGCTGTTTTTT; CDR3: CASSYDDGELFF
D: NA; V: TRBV29-1; J: TRBJ2-3; size: NA; DNA: TGCAGCGTTGAGGACACATTCACAGATACGCAGTATTTT; CDR3: CSVEDTFTDTQYF
D: TRBD1; V: TRBV28; J: TRBJ1-4; size: few; DNA: TGTGCCAGCAGTACCCGACGACAGGGGGCAACTAATGAAAAACTGTTTTTT; CDR3: CASSTRRQGATNEKLFF
D: NA; V: TRBV6-1; J: TRBJ2-2; size: NA; DNA: TGTGCCAGCAGTGCCTTCCTAACTAGCACCGGGGAGCTGTTTTTT; CDR3: CASSAFLTSTGELFF
D: TRBD2; V: TRBV7-9; J: TRBJ2-3; size: NA; DNA: TGTGCCAGCAGCTCCCTAGCGGGGGTGACAGATACGCAGTATTTT; CDR3: CASSSLAGVTDTQYF
D: NA; V: TRBV9; J: TRBJ2-2; size: NA; DNA: TGTGCCAGCAGCGGGGACACCGGGGAGCTGTTTTTT; CDR3: CASSGDTGELFF
D: TRBD1; V: TRBV5-1; J: TRBJ1-2; size: NA; DNA: TGCGCCAGCAGCGGGACAGGGCTTCTCTATGGCTACACCTTC; CDR3: CASSGTGLLYGYTF
D: TRBD2; V: TRBV5-6; J: TRBJ2-1; size: NA; DNA: TGTGCCAGCAGCTTGGGGGTGGTAGCGGGATACAATGAGCAGTTCTTC; CDR3: CASSLGVVAGYNEQFF
D: TRBD2; V: TRBV30; J: TRBJ2-1; size: NA; DNA: TGTGCCTGGGCCGTTGCTCCGGAGACTAGCGGGCGGACCTACAATGAGCAGTTCTTC; CDR3: CAWAVAPETSGRTYNEQFF
D: NA; V: TRBV13; J: TRBJ2-5; size: NA; DNA: TGTGCCAGCAGCGACCTATACGGGCAGGTTGAGACCCAGTACTTC; CDR3: CASSDLYGQVETQYF
D: TRBD1; V: TRBV5-1; J: TRBJ2-4; size: NA; DNA: TGCGCCCGTAATAAGGTACCGATACAGGGGGCGCTGAACATTCAGTACTTC; CDR3: CARNKVPIQGALNIQYF
D: NA; V: TRBV6-6; J: TRBJ2-5; size: NA; DNA: TGTGCCAGCAGGGAGGGGCAAGAGACCCAGTACTTC; CDR3: CASREGQETQYF
D: NA; V: TRBV7-8; J: TRBJ1-1; size: NA; DNA: TGTGCCAGCAGCTTAGCCACAGGGATCACTGAAGCTTTCTTT; CDR3: CASSLATGITEAFF
D: NA; V: TRBV4-1; J: TRBJ2-5; size: NA; DNA: TGCGCCAGCAGCCAGCAGTACAGGAGGTACCAAGAGACCCAGTACTTC; CDR3: CASSQQYRRYQETQYF
D: NA; V: TRBV5-4; J: TRBJ1-3; size: medium-sized; DNA: TGTGCCAGCAGTCAGGCCCCAGGGGTCGGAAACACCATATATTTT; CDR3: CASSQAPGVGNTIYF
D: TRBD2; V: TRBV6-5; J: TRBJ2-3; size: NA; DNA: TGTGCCAGCAGTTACCGGCCTAGCGGGGGGGCAGATACGCAGTATTTT; CDR3: CASSYRPSGGADTQYF
D: NA; V: TRBV5-1; J: TRBJ1-2; size: few; DNA: TGCGCCAGCAGCTTGGAGGCAGCGTCCTATGGCTACACCTTC; CDR3: CASSLEAASYGYTF
D: TRBD1; V: TRBV27; J: TRBJ2-7; size: NA; DNA: TGTGCCAGCAGTACTCGGGACAGGGGGCTCGCTAGTGAGCAGTACTTC; CDR3: CASSTRDRGLASEQYF
D: NA; V: TRBV5-1; J: TRBJ1-4; size: NA; DNA: TGCGCCAGCAGTGCCGGGGCCGGGGGGGAAAAACTGTTTTTT; CDR3: CASSAGAGGEKLFF
D: NA; V: TRBV7-8; J: TRBJ1-5; size: once; DNA: TGTGCCAGCAGCCCAGGGTTTCGTCAGCCCCAGCATTTT; CDR3: CASSPGFRQPQHF
D: TRBD2; V: TRBV5-4; J: TRBJ2-7; size: NA; DNA: TGTGCCAGCAGCTTTGGACTAGCGGGAGACGTGTACGAGCAGTACTTC; CDR3: CASSFGLAGDVYEQYF
D: TRBD2; V: TRBV5-1; J: TRBJ2-1; size: few; DNA: TGCGCCAGCAGCGGACCAGGGACTAGCGGGAGCAGAACCTCTCCCTACAATGAGCAGTTCTTC; CDR3: CASSGPGTSGSRTSPYNEQFF
D: TRBD2; V: TRBV9; J: TRBJ2-1; size: NA; DNA: TGTGCCAGCGCCACTAGCGGGGGGGACAATGAGCAGTTCTTC; CDR3: CASATSGGDNEQFF
D: NA; V: TRBV9; J: TRBJ2-2; size: NA; DNA: TGTGCCAGCAGCGTAGCGGAAAGGGTAAAAGTGAGCACCGGGGAGCTGTTTTTT; CDR3: CASSVAERVKVSTGELFF